This TCR beta chain originates from a study of CXCR3-negative and CXCR3-positive naive CD8 T cells. Study information: Per library, roughly 1.5 +/- 0.3 million reads; some 140 million TRB reads overall. Findings of the study overall: CXCR3-expressing naive cells carried TRB CDR3s more hydrophobic than those of CXCR3-negative naive cells. Whereas both naive subsets had comparably high diversity, memory CD8+ cells had much lower diversity.

Of note for this clonotype: Antigen specificity is unknown.

The TRB cDNA libraries were prepared by 5' RACE with UMI labels. For each CDR3 protein, TCRdb gives one entry from its re-call of the 5' RACE reads, without DNA. The sample has tens of thousands of distinct CDR3 sequences. Germline-derived CDR1 and CDR2 are MNHNY and SVGAGI (reference sequence). The CDR3 has 15 residues. Source material: naive CXCR3+ CD8+ T cells from blood. Subset indicated: CD45RO-CCR7+CD27+CD95- naive CD8+ T cells expressing CXCR3 (TNR3+). The sequence derives from a human donor in good health. Some clones in this sample may be carry-over from other donors' samples. The gene calls are TRBV6-6 and TRBJ1-2; TCRdb selects TRBD1, and the lack of DNA leaves this call unchecked. The CDR3 sequence is CASSYSQGADYGYTF.